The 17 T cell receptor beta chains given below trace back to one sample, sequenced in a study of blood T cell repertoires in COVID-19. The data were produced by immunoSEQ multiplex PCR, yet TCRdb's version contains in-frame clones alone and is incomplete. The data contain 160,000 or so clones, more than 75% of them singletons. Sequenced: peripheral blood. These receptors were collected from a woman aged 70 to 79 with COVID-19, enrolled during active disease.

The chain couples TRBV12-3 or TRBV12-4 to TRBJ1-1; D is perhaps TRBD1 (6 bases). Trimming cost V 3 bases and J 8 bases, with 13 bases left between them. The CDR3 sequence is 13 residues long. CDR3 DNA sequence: TGTGCCAGCAGTTTTCAGGGGAACAGAGAAGCTTTCTTT. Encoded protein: CASSFQGNREAFF.

The CDR3 is CASSESSVWPLHF. The CDR3 nucleotides are TGCGCCAGCAGTGAGTCATCAGTCTGGCCCCTCCACTTT. This sequence joins TRBV10-2 and TRBJ1-6; D remains ambiguous. This CDR3 is built from 13 residues. The germline gives CDR1 WSHSY, CDR2 SAAADI. V was clipped by 0 bases and J by 13 bases, with 10 bases between them.

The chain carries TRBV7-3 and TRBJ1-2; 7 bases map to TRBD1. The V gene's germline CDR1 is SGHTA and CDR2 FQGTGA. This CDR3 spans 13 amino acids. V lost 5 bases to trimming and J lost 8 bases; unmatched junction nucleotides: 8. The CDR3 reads CASSADRQEGYTF. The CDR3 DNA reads TGTGCCAGCAGCGCGGACAGGCAGGAGGGCTACACCTTC.

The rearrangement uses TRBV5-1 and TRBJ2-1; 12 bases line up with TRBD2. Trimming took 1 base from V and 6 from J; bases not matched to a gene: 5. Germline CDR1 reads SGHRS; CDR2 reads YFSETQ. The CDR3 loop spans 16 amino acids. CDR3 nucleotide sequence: TGCGCCAGCAGCTTGCCTAGCGGGGGGGCAGGCAATGAGCAGTTCTTC. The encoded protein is CASSLPSGGAGNEQFF. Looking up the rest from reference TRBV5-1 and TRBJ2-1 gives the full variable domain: KAGVTQTPRYLIKTRGQQVTLSCSPISGHRSVSWYQQTPGQGLQFLFEYFSETQRNKGNFPGRFSGRQFSNSRSEMNVSTLELGDSALYLCASSLPSGGAGNEQFFGPGTRLTVL.

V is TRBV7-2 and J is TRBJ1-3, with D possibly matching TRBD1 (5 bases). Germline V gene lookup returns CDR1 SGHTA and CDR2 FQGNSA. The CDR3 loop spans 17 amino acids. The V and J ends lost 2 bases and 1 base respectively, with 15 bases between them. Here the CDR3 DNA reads TGTGCCAGCAGCTTATCGGCAGGGCTGAGGTCTGGAAACACCATATATTTT. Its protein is CASSLSAGLRSGNTIYF.

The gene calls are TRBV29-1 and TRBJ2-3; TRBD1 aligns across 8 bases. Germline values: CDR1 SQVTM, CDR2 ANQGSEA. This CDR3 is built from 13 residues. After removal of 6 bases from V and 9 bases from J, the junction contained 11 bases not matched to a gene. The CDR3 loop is CSVEPTGDNTQYF. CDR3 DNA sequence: TGCAGCGTGGAACCGACAGGGGATAACACGCAGTATTTT.

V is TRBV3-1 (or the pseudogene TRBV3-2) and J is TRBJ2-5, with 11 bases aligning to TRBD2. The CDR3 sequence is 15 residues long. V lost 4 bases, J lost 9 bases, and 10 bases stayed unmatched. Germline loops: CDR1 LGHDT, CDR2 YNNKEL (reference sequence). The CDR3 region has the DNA TGTGCCAGCAGCCCTAGGGATAGCGGGGGGGCGGCCCAGTACTTC. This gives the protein CASSPRDSGGAAQYF.

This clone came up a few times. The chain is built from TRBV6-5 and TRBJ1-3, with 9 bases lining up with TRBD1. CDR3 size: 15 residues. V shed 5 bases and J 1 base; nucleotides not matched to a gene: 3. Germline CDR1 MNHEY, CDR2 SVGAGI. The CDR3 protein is CASSQGQGSGNTIYF. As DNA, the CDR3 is TGTGCCAGCAGTCAGGGACAGGGATCTGGAAACACCATATATTTT.

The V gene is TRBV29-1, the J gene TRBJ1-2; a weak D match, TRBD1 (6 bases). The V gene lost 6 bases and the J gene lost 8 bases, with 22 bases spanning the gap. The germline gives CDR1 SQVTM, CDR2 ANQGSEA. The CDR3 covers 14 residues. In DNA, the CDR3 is TGCAGCGTAGCCTCAGGGGAACTTGATATGGGCTACACCTTC. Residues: CSVASGELDMGYTF.

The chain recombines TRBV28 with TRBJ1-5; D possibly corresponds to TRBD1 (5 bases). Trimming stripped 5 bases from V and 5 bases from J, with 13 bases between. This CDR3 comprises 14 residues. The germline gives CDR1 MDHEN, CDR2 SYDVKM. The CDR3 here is CASSPAGGDQPQHF. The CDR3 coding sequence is TGTGCCAGCAGTCCCGCCGGGGGGGATCAGCCCCAGCATTTT.

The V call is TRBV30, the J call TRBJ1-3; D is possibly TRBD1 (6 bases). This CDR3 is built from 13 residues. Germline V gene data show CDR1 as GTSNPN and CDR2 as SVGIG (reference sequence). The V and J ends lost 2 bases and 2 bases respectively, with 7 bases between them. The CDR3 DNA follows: TGTGCCTGGAGTACAGGGCCTGGAAACACCATATATTTT. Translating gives CAWSTGPGNTIYF. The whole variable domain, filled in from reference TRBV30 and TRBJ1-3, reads SQTIHQWPATLVQPVGSPLSLECTVEGTSNPNLYWYRQAAGRGLQLLFYSVGIGQISSEVPQNLSASRPQDRQFILSSKKLLLSDSGFYLCAWSTGPGNTIYFGEGSWLTVV.

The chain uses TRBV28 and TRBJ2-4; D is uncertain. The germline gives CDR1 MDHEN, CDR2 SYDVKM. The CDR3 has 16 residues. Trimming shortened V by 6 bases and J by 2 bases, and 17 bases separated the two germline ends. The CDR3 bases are TGTGCCAGCAGATACGTGAGCGTAACGTCCAAAAACATTCAGTACTTC. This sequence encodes CASRYVSVTSKNIQYF.

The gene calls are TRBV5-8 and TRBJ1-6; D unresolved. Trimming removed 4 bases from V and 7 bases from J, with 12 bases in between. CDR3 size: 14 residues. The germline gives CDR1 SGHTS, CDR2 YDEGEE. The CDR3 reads CASSPATENSPLHF. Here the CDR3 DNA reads TGTGCCAGCAGCCCTGCTACCGAAAATTCACCCCTCCACTTT.

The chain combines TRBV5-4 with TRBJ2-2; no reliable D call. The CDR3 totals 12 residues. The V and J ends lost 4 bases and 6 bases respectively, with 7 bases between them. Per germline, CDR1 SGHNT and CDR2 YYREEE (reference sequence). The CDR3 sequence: CASSPGAGELFF. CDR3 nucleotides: TGTGCCAGCAGCCCCGGAGCCGGGGAGCTGTTTTTT. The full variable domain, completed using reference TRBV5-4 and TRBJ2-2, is ETGVTQSPTHLIKTRGQQVTLRCSSQSGHNTVSWYQQALGQGPQFIFQYYREEENGRGNFPPRFSGLQFPNYSSELNVNALELDDSALYLCASSPGAGELFFGEGSRLTVL.

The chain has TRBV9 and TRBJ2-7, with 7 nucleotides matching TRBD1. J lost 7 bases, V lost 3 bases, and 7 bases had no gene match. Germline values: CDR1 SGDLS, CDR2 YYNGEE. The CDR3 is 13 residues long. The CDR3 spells CASSARTGGEQYF. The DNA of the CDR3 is TGTGCCAGCAGCGCCAGGACAGGCGGAGAGCAGTACTTC.

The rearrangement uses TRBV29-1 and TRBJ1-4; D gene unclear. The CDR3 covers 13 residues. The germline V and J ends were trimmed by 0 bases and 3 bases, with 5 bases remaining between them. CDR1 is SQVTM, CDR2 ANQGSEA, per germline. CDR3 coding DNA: TGCAGCGTTGAAGAGGCTGCTAATGAAAAACTGTTTTTT. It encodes CSVEEAANEKLFF. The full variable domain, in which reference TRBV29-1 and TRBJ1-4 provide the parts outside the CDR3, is SAVISQKPSRDICQRGTSLTIQCQVDSQVTMMFWYRQQPGQSLTLIATANQGSEATYESGFVIDKFPISRPNLTFSTLTVSNMSPEDSSIYLCSVEEAANEKLFFGSGTQLSVL.

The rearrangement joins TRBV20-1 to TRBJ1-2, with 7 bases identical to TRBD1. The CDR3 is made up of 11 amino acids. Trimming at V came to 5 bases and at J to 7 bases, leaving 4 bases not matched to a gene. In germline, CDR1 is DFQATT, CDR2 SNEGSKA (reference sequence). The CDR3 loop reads CSAWGTAGYTF. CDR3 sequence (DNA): TGCAGTGCTTGGGGGACAGCTGGCTACACCTTC.